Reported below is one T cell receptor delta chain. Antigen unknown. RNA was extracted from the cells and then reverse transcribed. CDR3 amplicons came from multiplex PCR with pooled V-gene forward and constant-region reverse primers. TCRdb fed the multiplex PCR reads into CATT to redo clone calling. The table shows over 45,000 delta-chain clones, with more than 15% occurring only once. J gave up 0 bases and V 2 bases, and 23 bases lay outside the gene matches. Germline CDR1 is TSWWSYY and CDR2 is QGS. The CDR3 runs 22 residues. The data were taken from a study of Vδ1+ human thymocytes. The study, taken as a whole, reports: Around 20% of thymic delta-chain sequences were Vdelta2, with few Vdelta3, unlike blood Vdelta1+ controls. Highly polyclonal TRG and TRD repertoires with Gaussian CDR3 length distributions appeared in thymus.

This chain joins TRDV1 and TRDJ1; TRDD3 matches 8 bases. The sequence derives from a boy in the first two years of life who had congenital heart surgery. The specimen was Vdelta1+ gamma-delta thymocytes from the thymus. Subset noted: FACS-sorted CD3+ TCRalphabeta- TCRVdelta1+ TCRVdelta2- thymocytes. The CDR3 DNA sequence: TGTGCTCTTGGGGAAAGGTCCTACGAAGGTACTGGGGGGAAATTTTACACCGATAAACTCATCTTT. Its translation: CALGERSYEGTGGKFYTDKLIF.